Following are 5 T cell receptor beta chains from one sample sequenced in a study of T cell changes during pregnancy in multiple sclerosis. Sequencing was performed with immunoSEQ multiplex PCR; in TCRdb, only in-frame clones are kept and a portion is missing. The sample has some 67,000 clones, 75% to 95% seen once. The source material was peripheral blood, sampled in the first trimester of pregnancy. The receptors shown here come from a female donor with multiple sclerosis, enrolled in a pregnancy study.

V and J are TRBV5-1 and TRBJ2-5, with D maybe TRBD2 (6 bases). This CDR3 contains 14 residues. Germline CDR1 SGHRS, CDR2 YFSETQ. Deletions cut 0 bases from V and 4 bases from J, with 10 bases between. The CDR3: CASSLAGGTETQYF. The CDR3 DNA is TGCGCCAGCAGCTTGGCTGGCGGGACAGAGACCCAGTACTTC.

V gene TRBV5-4 combines with J gene TRBJ2-7; 15 nucleotides agree with TRBD2. Germline CDR1 and CDR2: SGHNT and YYREEE (reference sequence). The CDR3 covers 16 residues. With V trimmed by 3 bases and J by 6 bases, 7 bases remained unmatched. The CDR3 DNA is TGTGCCAGCAGCTCAGGACTAGCGGGAGGGCCGGCCGAGCAGTACTTC. Its translation is CASSSGLAGGPAEQYF.

The rearrangement links TRBV18 to TRBJ2-1; D might be TRBD1 (5 bases). V was shortened by 3 bases and J by 1 base, with 7 bases between the two germline ends. The CDR3 has 14 residues. CDR1 and CDR2 (germline): KGHSH, LQKENI. The CDR3 bases are TGTGCCAGCTCACCGGGGCGGTCCTACAATGAGCAGTTCTTC. Encoded protein: CASSPGRSYNEQFF. The full variable domain, its missing parts supplied by reference TRBV18 and TRBJ2-1, is NAGVMQNPRHLVRRRGQEARLRCSPMKGHSHVYWYRQLPEEGLKFMVYLQKENIIDESGMPKERFSAEFPKEGPSILRIQQVVRGDSAAYFCASSPGRSYNEQFFGPGTRLTVL.

The rearrangement joins TRBV4-2 to TRBJ2-2, with D unclear. Per germline, CDR1 LGHNA and CDR2 YNFKEQ. V dropped 1 base and J dropped 0 bases, with 9 bases sitting between them. The CDR3 length is 16 residues. The CDR3 reads CASSQGRQSNTGELFF. CDR3 nucleotides: TGTGCCAGCAGCCAAGGGCGGCAGTCGAACACCGGGGAGCTGTTTTTT.

CDR3 region: CASRVDRGSLYEQYF. For the CDR3, the DNA is TGTGCCAGCAGGGTGGACAGGGGGTCCCTCTACGAGCAGTACTTC. The V gene is TRBV2, the J gene TRBJ2-7; TRBD1 matches 10 bases. Germline CDR1 is SNHLY and CDR2 is FYNNEI. Germline trimming cut 6 bases from V and 3 bases from J; bases unmatched to any gene: 8. This CDR3 region has 15 residues.